This TCR beta chain comes out of a study of blood T cell repertoires in COVID-19. The wider study: Spain, Italy and the United States supplied samples that represented acute and convalescent COVID-19.

Germline V gene sequence: CDR1 LNHDA, CDR2 SQIVND (reference sequence). Germline trimming cut 6 bases from V and 3 bases from J; bases unmatched to any gene: 1. This CDR3 contains 14 residues. TCRdb keeps only in-frame clones here, not all; method: immunoSEQ multiplex PCR. The sample has roughly 70,000 clones, approximately 89% seen once. Sequenced: peripheral blood. This TCR was recovered from a man aged 45-65 years with COVID-19, enrolled during active disease. The V and J genes are TRBV19 and TRBJ2-1; TRBD2 matches at 11 bases. The CDR3 here is CASRLAGGYNEQFF. CDR3 nucleotides: TGTGCCAGTAGGCTAGCGGGAGGCTACAATGAGCAGTTCTTC.